This T cell receptor beta chain comes out of a study of Siglec-9 on CD8 T cells in melanoma. Study findings and constraints: Siglec-9 reportedly marks and regulates an effector memory CD8+ T-cell subset apparently accumulating in melanoma tumors.

Produced via immunoSEQ multiplex PCR; TCRdb's table is partial and in-frame only. The table has about 30,000 clones, 75% to 90% seen once. Germline V lookup: CDR1 SEHNR, CDR2 FQNEAQ (reference sequence). The CDR3 loop spans 15 amino acids. V dropped 5 bases and J dropped 7; count of bases not matched to a gene: 6. About this clone itself: What it binds is unknown.

The clonotype originates from a human donor in good health. The sequencing sample was made of Siglec-9- CD8+ T cells sorted from blood. The chain recombines TRBV7-9 with TRBJ1-4; 11 bases are shared with TRBD1. This CDR3 is CASSALGQGGEKLFF. The CDR3 DNA reads TGTGCCAGCAGCGCGTTGGGACAGGGGGGTGAAAAACTGTTTTTT.